This T cell receptor beta chain was obtained from a study of blood T cell repertoires in COVID-19. Overall study: Acute-phase and convalescent COVID-19 samples originated in the United States, Italy and Spain. Sample material is recorded as cDNA or gDNA derived from T cells, B-cell-depleted T cells, or PBMCs.

Germline V gene data show CDR1 as MGHDK and CDR2 as SYGVNS. The V gene lost 4 bases and the J gene lost 8 bases, with 11 bases spanning the gap. The CDR3 has 13 residues. Authors' data handling: The assay estimated nucleated cells by amplifying reference gene primers. Profiling relied on immunoSEQ multiplex PCR, and the TCRdb table lists in-frame clones only, not all of them. That table gives V, J and clone size, and the DNA gave D and trimming. The table lists some 66,000 clones, roughly 82% of them singletons, with approximately 6.6% in the top ten. The chain employs TRBV25-1 and TRBJ1-4; D call uncertain. Sequencing was carried out using peripheral blood. The receptor comes from a man aged 55 to 70 with acute or convalescent COVID-19. The CDR3 here is CASSGGKSEKLFF. The CDR3 DNA sequence: TGTGCCAGCAGTGGAGGGAAGAGCGAAAAACTGTTTTTT.